A selection of T cell receptor beta chains follows, all from one sample in a study of beta chain features in type 1 diabetes. Clones were sequenced by immunoSEQ multiplex PCR, and TCRdb holds only the in-frame ones, with some missing. The table shows 280,000 or so clones, with 15% occurring only once. Sequenced sample: naive CD4+ T cells from blood. The receptors come from a man aged 18 to 35 with type 1 diabetes. CDR3s include the opening cysteine and the closing phenylalanine or tryptophan. The D gene is left open where the match is weak. Some rows have no size entry. The others give once, few or many, or a class for an expanded clone.

j_call d_call clone_size v_call cdr3_aa cdr3_nt
TRBJ2-7 TRBD2 few TRBV28 CASSLPLLAGTYEQYF TGTGCCAGCAGTTTGCCCCTGCTAGCGGGTACCTACGAGCAGTACTTC
TRBJ1-1 TRBD1 . TRBV5-4 CASSLRDRNTEAFF TGTGCCAGCAGCTTGAGGGACAGGAACACTGAAGCTTTCTTT
TRBJ2-2 . few TRBV28 CASSPQPPMSGELFF TGTGCCAGCAGTCCCCAACCGCCGATGAGCGGGGAGCTGTTTTTT
TRBJ2-2 . . TRBV9 CASSVGARANTGELFF TGTGCCAGCAGCGTAGGGGCCAGGGCCAACACCGGGGAGCTGTTTTTT
TRBJ1-2 TRBD1 . TRBV9 CASSGQGFREIYGYTF TGTGCCAGCAGCGGACAGGGGTTCAGAGAAATCTATGGCTACACCTTC
TRBJ2-3 . . TRBV7-2 CASSLGLYPTDTQYF TGTGCCAGCAGCTTAGGTCTCTACCCCACAGATACGCAGTATTTT
TRBJ1-1 . few TRBV28 CASSPTWEGAFF TGTGCCAGCAGTCCAACATGGGAGGGAGCTTTCTTT
TRBJ2-1 TRBD2 few TRBV28 CASSLLAGEQFF TGTGCCAGCAGTCTACTAGCGGGAGAACAGTTCTTC
TRBJ2-1 . few TRBV11-2 CASSDLVNNGNEQFF TGTGCCAGCAGCGATCTAGTAAATAATGGCAATGAGCAGTTCTTC
TRBJ1-3 TRBD1 few TRBV9 CASSAWDREEGNTIYF TGTGCCAGCAGCGCGTGGGACAGGGAAGAGGGAAACACCATATATTTT
TRBJ2-5 TRBD1 few TRBV6-5 CASGGQGLGTQYF TGTGCCAGCGGAGGACAGGGTTTAGGGACCCAGTACTTC
TRBJ1-2 TRBD1 few TRBV29-1 CSDDRDGYTF TGCAGTGATGACAGGGACGGCTACACCTTC
TRBJ2-2 . . TRBV9 CASSAWGSQNTGELFF TGTGCCAGCAGCGCGTGGGGCAGTCAAAACACCGGGGAGCTGTTTTTT
TRBJ2-7 TRBD1 few TRBV15 CATSRDRTGAYEQYF TGTGCCACCAGCAGAGATCGGACAGGGGCCTACGAGCAGTACTTC
TRBJ2-3 TRBD2 few TRBV5-1 CASSSTSGSLTDTQYF TGCGCCAGCAGCTCAACTAGCGGGAGTTTGACAGATACGCAGTATTTT
TRBJ2-5 . . TRBV6-6 CASSPGGLETQYF TGTGCCAGCAGCCCGGGTGGCCTAGAGACCCAGTACTTC
TRBJ2-3 TRBD2 . TRBV19 CASSQRTSGTIDTQYF TGTGCCAGTAGTCAGCGGACTAGCGGAACAATAGATACGCAGTATTTT
TRBJ2-2 . . TRBV30 CAWSVRGTGELFF TGTGCCTGGAGTGTCCGGGGTACCGGGGAGCTGTTTTTT
TRBJ2-1 . few TRBV29-1 CSVEDGSRLSYNEQFF TGCAGCGTTGAAGATGGGTCCAGGCTGTCCTACAATGAGCAGTTCTTC
TRBJ2-5 . . TRBV5-1 CASSSPHETQYF TGCGCCAGCAGCTCCCCCCATGAGACCCAGTACTTC
TRBJ2-1 TRBD2 . TRBV5-1 CASSPRGAGDLSYNEQFF TGCGCCAGCAGCCCTCGGGGAGCGGGAGACCTCTCCTACAATGAGCAGTTCTTC
TRBJ2-7 TRBD2 . TRBV7-2 CASSPYPSGGYEQYF TGTGCCAGCAGCCCCTACCCTAGCGGGGGATACGAGCAGTACTTC
TRBJ2-4 . . TRBV14 CASSQAGADIQYF TGTGCCAGCAGCCAAGCAGGGGCGGACATTCAGTACTTC
TRBJ2-5 . few TRBV7-2 CASSPRQGQETQYF TGTGCCAGCAGCCCGAGGCAGGGGCAAGAGACCCAGTACTTC
TRBJ2-5 TRBD1 . TRBV30 CAWSQGAETQYF TGTGCCTGGAGTCAGGGGGCAGAGACCCAGTACTTC
TRBJ2-1 TRBD1 few TRBV19 CASRYGTGAHNEQFF TGTGCCAGTAGGTACGGGACAGGGGCCCACAATGAGCAGTTCTTC
TRBJ1-2 . few TRBV28 CASGYSHGYTF TGTGCCAGCGGATACAGCCATGGCTACACCTTC
TRBJ1-2 TRBD1 few TRBV18 CASSPGQGAPHYGYTF TGTGCCAGCTCACCGGGACAGGGGGCGCCCCACTATGGCTACACCTTC
TRBJ2-2 . few TRBV12-5 CASARYPGELFF TGTGCTAGTGCCAGGTACCCCGGGGAGCTGTTTTTT
TRBJ2-1 TRBD1 . TRBV5-1 CASSLAAGQGTRDEQFF TGCGCCAGCAGCTTGGCGGCGGGACAGGGGACCCGAGATGAGCAGTTCTTC
TRBJ1-5 . . TRBV30 CAWSRGDQPQHF TGTGCCTGGAGTCGGGGGGATCAGCCCCAGCATTTT
TRBJ1-2 . few TRBV14 CASSQGFQEGLYGYTF TGTGCCAGCAGCCAAGGGTTTCAGGAGGGCCTCTATGGCTACACCTTC
TRBJ2-3 . few TRBV7-2 CASSLGGYTDTQYF TGTGCCAGCAGCTTAGGCGGGTACACAGATACGCAGTATTTT
TRBJ2-1 TRBD2 . TRBV30 CAWSVPRGLAGYNEQFF TGTGCCTGGAGTGTACCCCGTGGGCTAGCGGGGTACAATGAGCAGTTCTTC
TRBJ2-3 . few TRBV4-3 CASSVRLITDTQYF TGCGCCAGCAGCGTTAGACTAATCACAGATACGCAGTATTTT
TRBJ2-3 . few TRBV30 CASGSFFRDTQYF TGTGCCTCCGGGTCCTTTTTTCGGGATACGCAGTATTTT
TRBJ2-7 . few TRBV30 CAWSDTTYEQYF TGTGCCTGGAGTGACACTACCTACGAGCAGTACTTC
TRBJ2-3 TRBD2 . TRBV9 CASSVGGTRTSTDTQYF TGTGCCAGCAGCGTAGGGGGGACTAGGACCAGCACAGATACGCAGTATTTT
TRBJ1-1 . . TRBV4-3 CASSQNPRGTNTEAFF TGCGCCAGCAGCCAAAATCCCCGGGGGACCAACACTGAAGCTTTCTTT
TRBJ1-4 TRBD1 . TRBV6-5 CASSYLSRGYEKLFF TGTGCCAGCAGTTACCTGAGCAGGGGGTATGAAAAACTGTTTTTT
TRBJ2-7 . . TRBV7-2 CASSDSGTSSYEQYF TGTGCCAGCAGTGATAGCGGTACATCCTCCTACGAGCAGTACTTC
TRBJ2-3 . few TRBV7-2 CASSLGSGRTQYF TGTGCCAGCAGCTTAGGTTCGGGGAGGACGCAGTATTTT
TRBJ2-1 TRBD1 once TRBV28 CASSFLDRGSYNEQFF TGTGCCAGCAGTTTCCTTGACAGGGGATCCTACAATGAGCAGTTCTTC
TRBJ1-1 . few TRBV28 CASRWTFSTEAFF TGTGCCAGCAGATGGACTTTTTCCACTGAAGCTTTCTTT
TRBJ2-7 TRBD2 few TRBV28 CASSSPNTPGLASQLPTYEQYF TGTGCCAGCAGTTCCCCAAATACTCCGGGACTAGCGTCCCAGCTTCCCACCTACGAGCAGTACTTC
TRBJ1-1 . few TRBV7-9 CASSQPTGVFGTEAFF TGTGCCAGCAGCCAGCCGACGGGGGTGTTCGGCACTGAAGCTTTCTTT
TRBJ2-3 . . TRBV7-2 CASSPQPGDTQYF TGTGCCAGCAGCCCACAACCAGGGGATACGCAGTATTTT
TRBJ2-5 TRBD2 few TRBV5-6 CASSWGLAGGQETQYF TGTGCCAGCAGCTGGGGACTAGCGGGGGGCCAAGAGACCCAGTACTTC
TRBJ2-1 TRBD2 . TRBV5-1 CASSPLAGWKNEQFF TGCGCCAGCAGCCCACTAGCGGGTTGGAAAAATGAGCAGTTCTTC
TRBJ1-1 TRBD1 few TRBV2 CASSRTGVMNTEAFF TGTGCCAGCAGTCGGACAGGGGTAATGAACACTGAAGCTTTCTTT
TRBJ2-1 TRBD2 few TRBV9 CASSTGLGSRNEQFF TGTGCCAGCAGCACGGGACTAGGAAGTCGCAATGAGCAGTTCTTC
TRBJ2-1 TRBD1 . TRBV2 CASHRQGNEQFF TGTGCCAGCCATAGACAGGGGAATGAGCAGTTCTTC
TRBJ2-1 TRBD2 few TRBV5-6 CASSLIRLAAYNEQFF TGTGCCAGCAGCTTGATTCGCCTAGCGGCTTACAATGAGCAGTTCTTC
TRBJ2-7 . . TRBV30 CAWSRGSYEQYF TGTGCCTGGAGCCGGGGGAGTTACGAGCAGTACTTC
TRBJ2-6 TRBD1 once TRBV30 CAWRDRAGANVLTF TGTGCCTGGAGAGACAGGGCTGGGGCCAACGTCCTGACTTTC
TRBJ2-1 TRBD2 . TRBV7-2 CASSFAWGVNSGRANEQFF TGTGCCAGCAGCTTCGCCTGGGGGGTCAACAGCGGGAGGGCCAATGAGCAGTTCTTC